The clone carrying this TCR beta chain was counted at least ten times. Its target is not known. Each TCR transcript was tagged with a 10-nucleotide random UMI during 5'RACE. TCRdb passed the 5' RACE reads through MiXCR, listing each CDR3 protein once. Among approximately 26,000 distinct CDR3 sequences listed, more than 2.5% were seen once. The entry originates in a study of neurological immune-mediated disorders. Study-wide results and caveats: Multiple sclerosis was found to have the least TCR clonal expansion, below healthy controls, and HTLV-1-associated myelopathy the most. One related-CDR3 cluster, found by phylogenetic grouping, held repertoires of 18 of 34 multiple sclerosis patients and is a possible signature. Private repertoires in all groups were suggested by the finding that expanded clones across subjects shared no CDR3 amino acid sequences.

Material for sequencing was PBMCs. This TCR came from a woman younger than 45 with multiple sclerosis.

The CDR3 region is CSAREAGQGPSDEQYF. The CDR3 coding sequence is TGCAGTGCTAGAGAGGCGGGACAGGGGCCGAGCGACGAGCAGTACTTC. The chain uses TRBV20-1 and TRBJ2-7; 10 positions agree with TRBD1. The CDR3 has 16 amino acids. Germline loops: CDR1 DFQATT, CDR2 SNEGSKA (reference sequence). Trimming removed 0 bases from V and 5 bases from J; junction bases left unmatched: 10.